Sequencing of this T cell receptor (beta chain) was carried out in a study of memory CD4+ T cells and cytomegalovirus serostatus. In the study overall: This sample comes from healthy Belgian adults, fewer than 10 CMV seropositive, about 25 seronegative.

As to this clone: No antigen is known for it.

Trimming removed 4 bases from V and 3 bases from J, with 19 bases in between. The germline gives CDR1 SGHDT, CDR2 YYEEEE. This CDR3 has 16 amino acids. Produced via immunoSEQ multiplex PCR; TCRdb's table is partial and in-frame only. Among 70,000 or so clones listed, approximately 78% were seen once. Single viable CD3+CD4+CD8-CD45RO+ cells were sorted as the memory CD4+ T cells. CMV serostatus came from serum IgG against pp150, pp28, p38, p52. Regarding the study as a whole: CMV serostatus prediction reached median AUC about 0.95, or 0.9 with US-trained model.

The source is an adult in good health and CMV-seropositive. The rearrangement links TRBV5-6 to TRBJ1-2; D remains unclear. Sequencing used memory CD4+ T cells from blood. The CDR3: CASSPFQAGGYYGYTF. The CDR3 bases are TGTGCCAGCAGCCCTTTCCAGGCAGGCGGCTACTATGGCTACACCTTC.